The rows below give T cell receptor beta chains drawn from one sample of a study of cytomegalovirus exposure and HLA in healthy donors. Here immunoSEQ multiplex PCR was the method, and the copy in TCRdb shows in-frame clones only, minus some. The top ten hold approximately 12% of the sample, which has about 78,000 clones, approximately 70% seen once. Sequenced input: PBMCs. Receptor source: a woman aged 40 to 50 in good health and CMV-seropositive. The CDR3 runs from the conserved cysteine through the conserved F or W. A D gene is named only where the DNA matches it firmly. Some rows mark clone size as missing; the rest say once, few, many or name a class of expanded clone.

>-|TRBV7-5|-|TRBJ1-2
CVRSHRGGNYGYTF
TGTGTCAGAAGCCACAGGGGAGGAAACTATGGCTACACCTTC
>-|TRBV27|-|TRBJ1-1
CASSSGLDLRGLNTEAFF
TGTGCCAGCAGTTCGGGTCTCGACCTACGGGGGTTGAACACTGAAGCTTTCTTT
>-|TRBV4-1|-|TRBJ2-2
CASSQKSENTGELFF
TGCGCCAGCAGCCAAAAAAGCGAAAACACCGGGGAGCTGTTTTTT
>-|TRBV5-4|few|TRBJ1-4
CASNDLESEKLFF
TGTGCCAGCAACGACTTGGAGAGTGAAAAACTGTTTTTT
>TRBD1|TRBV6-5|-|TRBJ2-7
CASRHGQVPYEQYF
TGTGCCAGCAGACATGGACAGGTTCCCTACGAGCAGTACTTC
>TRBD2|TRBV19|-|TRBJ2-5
CASSSIAGGRETQYF
TGTGCCAGTAGTTCCATAGCGGGGGGGCGTGAGACCCAGTACTTC
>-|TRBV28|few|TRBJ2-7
CATGGAGHPYEQYF
TGTGCCACCGGAGGAGCGGGACACCCCTACGAGCAGTACTTC
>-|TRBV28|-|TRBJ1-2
CASSLGAYGYTF
TGTGCCAGCAGTTTAGGGGCCTATGGCTACACCTTC
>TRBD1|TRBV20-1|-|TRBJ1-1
CSAREDRWAFF
TGCAGTGCTAGGGAGGACAGGTGGGCTTTCTTT
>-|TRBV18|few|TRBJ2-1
CASSPPSSSHEQFF
TGTGCCAGCTCACCACCGTCTAGCTCCCATGAGCAGTTCTTC
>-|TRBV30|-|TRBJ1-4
CAWSVSWGGGEKLFF
TGTGCCTGGAGTGTGAGTTGGGGAGGCGGTGAAAAACTGTTTTTT
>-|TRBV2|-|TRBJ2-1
CASSEERTGNEQFF
TGTGCCAGCAGTGAAGAGCGTACGGGGAATGAGCAGTTCTTC
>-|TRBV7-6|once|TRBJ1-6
CASSLEGGWSSPLHF
TGTGCCAGCAGCTTAGAAGGCGGGTGGAGTTCACCCCTCCACTTT
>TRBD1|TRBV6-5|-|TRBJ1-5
CASSRGQGDQPQHF
TGTGCCAGCAGCCGGGGACAGGGCGATCAGCCCCAGCATTTT
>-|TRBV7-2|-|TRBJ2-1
CASSLGAVINNEQFF
TGTGCCAGCAGCTTAGGGGCTGTTATAAACAATGAGCAGTTCTTC
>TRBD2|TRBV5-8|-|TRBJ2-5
CASSFLAGAFQETQYF
TGTGCCAGCAGCTTCCTAGCGGGAGCCTTTCAGGAGACCCAGTACTTC
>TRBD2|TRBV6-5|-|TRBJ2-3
CASSRTSGNTDTQYF
TGTGCCAGCAGTCGGACTAGCGGAAACACAGATACGCAGTATTTT
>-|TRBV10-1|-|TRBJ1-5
CASRDYRVDQPQHF
TGCGCCAGCAGGGATTACAGAGTAGATCAGCCCCAGCATTTT
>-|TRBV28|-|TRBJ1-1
CASNSYTEAFF
TGTGCCAGCAACTCCTACACTGAAGCTTTCTTT
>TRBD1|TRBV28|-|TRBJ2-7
CASSLWRGPGGYEQYF
TGTGCCAGCAGTTTATGGAGGGGGCCAGGGGGCTACGAGCAGTACTTC
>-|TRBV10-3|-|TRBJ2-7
CAISEARDSYEQYF
TGTGCCATCAGTGAGGCCCGGGACTCCTACGAGCAGTACTTC
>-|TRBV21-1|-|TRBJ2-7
CASSKGWADTLLYEQYF
TGTGCCAGCAGCAAAGGCTGGGCAGACACCCTCCTCTACGAGCAGTACTTC
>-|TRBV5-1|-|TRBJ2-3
CASSYQGPTDTQYF
TGCGCCAGCAGCTATCAGGGGCCCACAGATACGCAGTATTTT
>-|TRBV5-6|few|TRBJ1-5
CASSSVNQPQHF
TGTGCCAGCAGCTCAGTGAATCAGCCCCAGCATTTT
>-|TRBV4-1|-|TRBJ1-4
CASSQGDGGLFF
TGCGCCAGCAGCCAAGGTGACGGGGGACTGTTTTTT
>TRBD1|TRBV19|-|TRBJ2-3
CASSVQRTGSANTQYF
TGTGCCAGTAGCGTGCAGAGGACAGGGTCAGCCAATACGCAGTATTTT
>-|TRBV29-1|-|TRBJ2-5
CSVVSVNKETQYF
TGCAGCGTTGTAAGCGTAAACAAAGAGACCCAGTACTTC
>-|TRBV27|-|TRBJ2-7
CASSLYFPGSYEQYF
TGTGCCAGCAGTCTCTATTTCCCAGGCTCCTACGAGCAGTACTTC
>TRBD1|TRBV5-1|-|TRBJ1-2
CASSLSPPGQGDYGYTF
TGCGCCAGCAGCTTGAGTCCGCCGGGGCAGGGGGACTATGGCTACACCTTC
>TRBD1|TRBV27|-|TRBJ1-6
CASRETGFNSPLHF
TGTGCCAGCAGGGAGACAGGGTTCAATTCACCCCTCCACTTT
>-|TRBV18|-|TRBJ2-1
CASSPKTGYNEQFF
TGTGCCAGCTCACCGAAGACAGGCTACAATGAGCAGTTCTTC
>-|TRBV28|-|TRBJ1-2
CASSPHSPGGYGYTF
TGTGCCAGCAGCCCCCACAGCCCGGGGGGCTATGGCTACACCTTC
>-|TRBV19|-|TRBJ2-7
CASKKIDSGRDEQYF
TGTGCCAGCAAGAAAATTGACAGTGGCCGTGACGAGCAGTACTTC
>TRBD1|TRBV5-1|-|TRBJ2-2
CASKTTGANTGELFF
TGCGCCAGCAAAACGACAGGGGCGAACACCGGGGAGCTGTTTTTT
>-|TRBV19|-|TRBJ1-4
CASSNRANEKLFF
TGTGCCAGTAGTAATCGAGCTAATGAAAAACTGTTTTTT
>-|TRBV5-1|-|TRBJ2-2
CASSPEANTGELFF
TGCGCCAGCAGCCCGGAGGCGAACACCGGGGAGCTGTTTTTT
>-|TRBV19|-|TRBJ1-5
CASREGLGQPQHF
TGTGCCAGTAGGGAGGGTCTGGGGCAGCCCCAGCATTTT
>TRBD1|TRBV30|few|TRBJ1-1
CAWSVLPGGSTEAFF
TGTGCCTGGAGTGTATTGCCAGGGGGGAGCACTGAAGCTTTCTTT
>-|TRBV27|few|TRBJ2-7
CASSLVGRGIAYEQYF
TGTGCCAGCAGTTTAGTCGGAAGGGGGATTGCCTACGAGCAGTACTTC
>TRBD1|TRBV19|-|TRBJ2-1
CASSSGQGYNEQFF
TGTGCCAGTAGCTCGGGACAGGGCTACAATGAGCAGTTCTTC
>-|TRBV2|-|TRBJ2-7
CASSELTGRQYF
TGTGCCAGCAGTGAATTGACGGGAAGGCAGTACTTC
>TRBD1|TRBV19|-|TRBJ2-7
CASSAGTGSSYEQYF
TGTGCCAGTAGTGCCGGGACAGGTAGCTCCTACGAGCAGTACTTC
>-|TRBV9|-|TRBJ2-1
CASSVAVIDEQFF
TGTGCCAGCAGCGTAGCAGTCATCGATGAGCAGTTCTTC
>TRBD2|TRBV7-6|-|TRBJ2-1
CASSPEREWAAEQFF
TGTGCCAGCAGCCCAGAGCGGGAGTGGGCCGCTGAGCAGTTCTTC
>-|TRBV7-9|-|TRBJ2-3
CASSFNTDTQYF
TGTGCCAGCAGCTTCAACACAGATACGCAGTATTTT